A selection of T cell receptor beta chains follows, all from one sample in a study of graft-versus-host responses after intestinal transplantation. Using immunoSEQ multiplex PCR, the repertoire was profiled, and TCRdb retains in-frame clones only, with some absent. In the table there are about 15,000 clones, about 33% of which are singletons. The sequencing here drew on alloreactive CD4+ T cells from a mixed lymphocyte reaction culture, taken before intestinal transplant. The receptors derive from a human patient who received an intestinal transplant. Each CDR3 is given with its conserved first and last residue. The D gene is left open where the match is weak. Clone sizes are given selectively: once, few, many, or a class where the clone is expanded.

D	J	V	size	DNA	CDR3
NA	TRBJ2-7	TRBV4-1	NA	TGCGCCAGCAGCCGGCAAGGAATCTACGAGCAGTACTTC	CASSRQGIYEQYF
TRBD2	TRBJ2-1	TRBV9	NA	TGTGCCAGCAGCCCTGGGACTAGCGGGAGTGAGCAGTTCTTC	CASSPGTSGSEQFF
TRBD1	TRBJ2-2	TRBV6-1	NA	TGTGCCAGCAGTTCCAGGGGGCGCTCCGGGGAGCTGTTTTTT	CASSSRGRSGELFF
TRBD2	TRBJ2-3	TRBV5-1	few	TGCGCCAGCAGCTTGGAATTTCGGCGGGGGTACACAGATACGCAGTATTTT	CASSLEFRRGYTDTQYF
TRBD2	TRBJ2-5	TRBV29-1	NA	TGCAGCGTTGGGACTAGCAGGGAGACCCAGTACTTC	CSVGTSRETQYF
TRBD1	TRBJ1-6	TRBV28	few	TGTGCCAGCAGTTTGCAGGGGGCTGGTAATTCACCCCTCCACTTT	CASSLQGAGNSPLHF
NA	TRBJ2-5	TRBV27	NA	TGTGCCAGCAGTTTATCGTGGCGCCAAGAGACCCAGTACTTC	CASSLSWRQETQYF
NA	TRBJ2-3	TRBV28	NA	TGTGCCAGCAGCCCCCTAGGGGCAGGTGGGACAGATACGCAGTATTTT	CASSPLGAGGTDTQYF
NA	TRBJ2-5	TRBV29-1	few	TGCAGCTACAGGTCAGGGGAGACCCAGTACTTC	CSYRSGETQYF
NA	TRBJ2-1	TRBV21-1	medium-sized	TGTGCCAGCAGCACCTACGTGGGAGGGTTCTACAATGAGCAGTTCTTC	CASSTYVGGFYNEQFF
NA	TRBJ2-7	TRBV11-2	NA	TGTGCCAGCAGCGCGCCTAACGAGCAGTACTTC	CASSAPNEQYF
TRBD1	TRBJ2-2	TRBV7-9	NA	TGTGCCAGCAAGGAGTCGGGACAGGGGTACACCGGGGAGCTGTTTTTT	CASKESGQGYTGELFF
NA	TRBJ2-3	TRBV9	few	TGTGCCAGCAGCACGGTCGGGAGCACAGATACGCAGTATTTT	CASSTVGSTDTQYF
NA	TRBJ2-7	TRBV19	NA	TGTGCCAGTAGTATAAATACCGGGACATCCGAGCAGTACTTC	CASSINTGTSEQYF
NA	TRBJ1-6	TRBV9	few	TGTGCCAGCAGCGTAGGGGGAGGAGGGGCGGGATCGAATTCACCCCTCCACTTT	CASSVGGGGAGSNSPLHF
NA	TRBJ1-6	TRBV5-1	medium-sized	TGCGCCAGCAGCCCTCAAAACGGGGCTCTGCGGAATTCACCCCTCCACTTT	CASSPQNGALRNSPLHF
TRBD1	TRBJ2-3	TRBV19	few	TGTGCCAGTTTCCCGACAGGGGGCATCCCCCCCCCGCCGGATACGCAGTATTTT	CASFPTGGIPPPPDTQYF
NA	TRBJ2-7	TRBV6-1	NA	TGTGCCAGCACGGGGCTCTACGAGCAGTACTTC	CASTGLYEQYF